What follows is one TCR beta chain and its context. Its antigen is currently unknown. Sequenced by immunoSEQ multiplex PCR; TCRdb stores in-frame clones only, minus some. The sample consists of around 300,000 clones, 65% to 90% of them appearing once. The record originates from a study of cytomegalovirus exposure and HLA in healthy donors. Study outcomes and limitations: First-cohort TCR clusters were later found to tend to co-occur in the 120 or so validation repertoires. It was reportedly the case that the classifier diagnosed cytomegalovirus status with high specificity and sensitivity. Researchers reported that a few CMV-associated chains were confirmed in vitro as CMV antigen-specific.

With V trimmed by 6 bases and J by 5 bases, 9 bases remained unmatched. CDR1 and CDR2 (germline): SQVTM, ANQGSEA. This CDR3 comprises 14 residues. This rearrangement joins TRBV29-1 to TRBJ2-2; 7 nucleotides line up with TRBD1. Source material: PBMCs. This TCR came from a woman younger than 35 in good health and CMV-seronegative. This CDR3 is CSVAGTALTGELFF. The CDR3 nucleotides are TGCAGCGTCGCCGGGACAGCTCTAACCGGGGAGCTGTTTTTT.